A single sample gave rise to the 16 T cell receptor beta chains below, sequenced in a study of blood T cells in healthy people across ages. A second about 7 to 11 cycle PCR used barcoded and J-beta primers. Via MiXCR, TCRdb re-called the 5' RACE reads, giving one row per CDR3 protein. The data contain about 1,800,000 distinct CDR3 sequences, 28% of them singletons. Sequencing used blood. These receptors were taken from a woman aged 25-40 years in good health.

V gene TRBV20-1 combines with J gene TRBJ2-1; TRBD1 matches at 10 bases. V lost 4 bases to trimming and J lost 7 bases; unmatched junction nucleotides: 10. Looked up from germline, CDR1 is DFQATT and CDR2 is SNEGSKA (reference sequence). This CDR3 contains 15 residues. This CDR3 reads CSAIQPGQGQNEQFF. CDR3 DNA: TGCAGTGCTATACAGCCGGGACAGGGGCAAAATGAGCAGTTCTTC.

The sample holds one count of this clonotype. The V and J genes are TRBV5-1 and TRBJ2-5; D possibly matches TRBD1 or TRBD2 (5 bases each). Germline V gene lookup returns CDR1 SGHRS and CDR2 YFSETQ. This CDR3 contains 16 residues. Deletions cut 4 bases from V and 3 bases from J, with 19 bases between. DNA for the CDR3: TGCGCCAGCAGCCAAGTGATTGGGACGTTAGAAGAGACCCAGTACTTC. This sequence encodes CASSQVIGTLEETQYF.

Note on this clonotype: One end of the junction does not line up with germline, which may come from a read error. The genes are TRBV12-3 or TRBV12-4 and TRBJ2-1; TRBD2 matches 10 bases. The CDR3 has 16 amino acids. Here the CDR3 reads CASSLRLAGSHNEQFF. Here the CDR3 DNA reads TGTGCCAGCAGCCTCCGACTAGCGGGCTCCCACAATGAGCAGTTCTTC.

This chain links TRBV5-1 with TRBJ1-1; 8 nucleotides line up with TRBD1. Germline-derived CDR1 and CDR2 are SGHRS and YFSETQ. CDR3 length: 16 residues. With V trimmed by 4 bases and J by 4 bases, 12 bases remained unmatched. The CDR3 reads CASSPADRVVGTEAFF. The CDR3 DNA reads as TGCGCCAGCAGCCCGGCGGACAGGGTCGTTGGCACTGAAGCTTTCTTT. The full variable domain, with the rest looked up from reference TRBV5-1 and TRBJ1-1, is KAGVTQTPRYLIKTRGQQVTLSCSPISGHRSVSWYQQTPGQGLQFLFEYFSETQRNKGNFPGRFSGRQFSNSRSEMNVSTLELGDSALYLCASSPADRVVGTEAFFGQGTRLTVV.

This clonotype turned up a few times. The chain couples TRBV20-1 to TRBJ2-2; weak D call: TRBD2 (5 bases). This CDR3 spans 13 amino acids. V lost 0 bases, J lost 7 bases, and 9 bases lay in between. Germline loops: CDR1 DFQATT, CDR2 SNEGSKA (reference sequence). The CDR3 reads CSARDPRDGELFF. CDR3 in DNA: TGCAGTGCTAGAGACCCACGGGACGGGGAGCTGTTTTTT.

This clonotype was detected a few times. A read error may produce the germline difference seen at one junction end. This sequence joins TRBV27 and TRBJ2-5, with D possibly matching TRBD2 (5 bases). The CDR3 runs to 14 residues. Germline lookup yields CDR1 MNHEY and CDR2 SMNVEV (reference sequence). The CDR3 loop reads CASGLSGRGETQYF. The CDR3 bases are TGTGCCAGCGGTTTATCGGGGAGAGGAGAGACCCAGTACTTC.

This clonotype was observed a single time. The chain uses TRBV20-1 and TRBJ1-5, with TRBD1 as a possible D gene (5 bases). The CDR3 has 14 residues. V shed 5 bases and J shed 0 bases, with 11 bases lying between them. Germline CDR1 reads DFQATT; CDR2 reads SNEGSKA (reference sequence). CDR3 in DNA: TGCAGTGCTGGGGACTCTTATAGCAATCAGCCCCAGCATTTT. This translates into CSAGDSYSNQPQHF.

This rearrangement joins TRBV5-4 to TRBJ2-7; TRBD2 matches at 8 bases. The length of the CDR3 is 14 residues. V lost 4 bases to trimming and J lost 11 bases; unmatched junction nucleotides: 14. Germline V gives CDR1 SGHNT, CDR2 YYREEE (reference sequence). In nucleotides, the CDR3 is TGTGCCAGCAGCCCCGGGGGGGCGGGAAGGTGGGAGTACTTC. Translated, it gives CASSPGGAGRWEYF.

With regard to this clonotype: This may arise from a read error, as a much more abundant clone is one base away. The rearrangement joins TRBV20-1 to TRBJ2-1, with TRBD2 matching 7 bases. The CDR3 totals 14 residues. The germline V gene encodes CDR1 DFQATT and CDR2 SNEGSKA (reference sequence). CDR3 DNA sequence: TGCAGTGCTAGCCGGGGGGTTATATACAGTGAGCAGTTCTTC. Translating it yields CSASRGVIYSEQFF.

This clonotype was counted only a few times. V and J are TRBV20-1 and TRBJ1-4; D is undetermined. CDR3 length equals 14 residues. Germline V gene sequence: CDR1 DFQATT, CDR2 SNEGSKA (reference sequence). V was trimmed by 6 bases and J by 12 bases, leaving 23 bases between them. The CDR3: CSALHFGLDRELFF. CDR3 sequence (DNA): TGCAGTGCGCTCCATTTCGGCCTAGATAGGGAACTGTTTTTT.

This chain connects TRBV29-1 to TRBJ2-3, with TRBD1 matching 11 bases. This CDR3 contains 14 residues. Trimming removed 6 bases from V and 4 bases from J; junction bases left unmatched: 6. Germline values: CDR1 SQVTM, CDR2 ANQGSEA. The CDR3, as DNA: TGCAGCGTGGCGGACAGGGGGCAGGCAGATACGCAGTATTTT. Translation: CSVADRGQADTQYF.

With regard to this clonotype: One junction end disagrees with the germline gene, perhaps due to a read error. The chain uses TRBV12-3 or TRBV12-4 and TRBJ2-3, with TRBD2 identical over 13 bases. CDR3 length equals 17 residues. The CDR3: CASSWTSGSVRADAQYF. The CDR3 coding sequence is TGTGCCAGCAGTTGGACTAGCGGGAGCGTGCGCGCAGATGCGCAGTATTTT.

This clonotype has at least ten counts. This chain links TRBV20-1 with TRBJ2-7, with D hard to call. The CDR3 contains 14 residues. Germline CDR1 is DFQATT and CDR2 is SNEGSKA (reference sequence). V was cut by 5 bases and J by 2 bases, with 16 bases left in between. Here the CDR3 reads CSAVRSGLTYEQYF. For the CDR3, the DNA is TGCAGTGCTGTTCGGTCCGGGCTGACCTACGAGCAGTACTTC.

This clonotype was recorded a few times. The V call is TRBV11-2, the J call TRBJ2-6; perhaps TRBD2 as D (5 bases). This CDR3 spans 16 amino acids. Trimming took 5 bases from V and 1 from J, leaving 12 bases between them. Germline V lookup: CDR1 SGHAT, CDR2 FQNNGV. DNA of the CDR3: TGTGCCAGCAGCACGCTCCGGACTTCTGGGGCCAACGTCCTGACTTTC. Protein: CASSTLRTSGANVLTF.

In this sample, this clonotype turned up a few times. The chain carries TRBV6-2 or TRBV6-3 and TRBJ2-7; 10 bases are a match to TRBD1. The germline CDR1 and CDR2 sequences are MNHEY and SVGEGT. The ends lost 5 bases at V and 5 bases at J; junction bases unmatched: 6. The CDR3 is made up of 14 amino acids. The CDR3 here is CASSTGQGKNEQYF. CDR3 bases: TGTGCCAGCAGTACGGGACAGGGGAAGAACGAGCAGTACTTC.

The chain is built from TRBV7-9 and TRBJ1-4; perhaps TRBD1 as D (5 bases). CDR3 length: 14 amino acids. The germline V gene has CDR1 SEHNR and CDR2 FQNEAQ (reference sequence). The V end lost 5 bases, the J end lost 8 bases, and 15 bases lay between the germline ends. The CDR3 loop is CASSPVAQGEKLFF. For the CDR3, the DNA is TGTGCCAGCAGCCCCGTCGCTCAGGGAGAAAAACTGTTTTTT. Variable domain in full (rest from reference TRBV7-9 and TRBJ1-4): DTGVSQNPRHKITKRGQNVTFRCDPISEHNRLYWYRQTLGQGPEFLTYFQNEAQLEKSRLLSDRFSAERPKGSFSTLEIQRTEQGDSAMYLCASSPVAQGEKLFFGSGTQLSVL.